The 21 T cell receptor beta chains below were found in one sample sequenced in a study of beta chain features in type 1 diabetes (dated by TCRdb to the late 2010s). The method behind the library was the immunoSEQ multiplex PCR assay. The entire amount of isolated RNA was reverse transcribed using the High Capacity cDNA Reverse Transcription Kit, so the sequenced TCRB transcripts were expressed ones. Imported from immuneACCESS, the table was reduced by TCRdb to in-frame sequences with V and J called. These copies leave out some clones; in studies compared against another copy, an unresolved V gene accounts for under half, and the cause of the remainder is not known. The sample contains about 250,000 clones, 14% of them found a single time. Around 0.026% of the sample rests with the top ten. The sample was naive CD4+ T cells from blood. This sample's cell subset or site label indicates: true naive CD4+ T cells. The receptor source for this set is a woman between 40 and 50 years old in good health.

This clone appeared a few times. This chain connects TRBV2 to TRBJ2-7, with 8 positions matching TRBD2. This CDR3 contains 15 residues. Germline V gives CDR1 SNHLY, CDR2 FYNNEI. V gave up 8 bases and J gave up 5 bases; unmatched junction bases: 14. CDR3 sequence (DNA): TGTGCCAGCGGCGGGACGGGGGGGCCCCTCGACGAGCAGTACTTC. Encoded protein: CASGGTGGPLDEQYF.

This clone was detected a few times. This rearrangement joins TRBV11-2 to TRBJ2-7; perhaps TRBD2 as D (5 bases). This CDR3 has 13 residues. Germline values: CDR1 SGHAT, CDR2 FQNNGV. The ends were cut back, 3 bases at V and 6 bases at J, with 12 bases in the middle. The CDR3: CASSLGGPGEQYF. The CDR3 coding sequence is TGTGCCAGCAGCTTGGGCGGGCCTGGCGAGCAGTACTTC.

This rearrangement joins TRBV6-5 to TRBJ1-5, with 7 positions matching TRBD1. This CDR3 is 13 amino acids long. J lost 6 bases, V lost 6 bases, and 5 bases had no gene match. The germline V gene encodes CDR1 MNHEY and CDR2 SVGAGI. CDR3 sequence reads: CASSRQGGQPQHF. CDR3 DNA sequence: TGTGCCAGCAGCCGACAGGGTGGTCAGCCCCAGCATTTT.

CDR3 region: CASSLSQIISGNTIYF. The CDR3, as DNA: TGTGCCAGCAGCTTATCCCAGATTATCTCTGGAAACACCATATATTTT. The genes are TRBV7-6 and TRBJ1-3; D is unresolved. V was pared by 2 bases and J by 0 bases, with 11 bases between. The germline V gene encodes CDR1 SGHVS and CDR2 FNYEAQ. This CDR3 has 16 residues. Full variable domain (missing parts from reference TRBV7-6 and TRBJ1-3): GAGVSQSPRYKVTKRGQDVALRCDPISGHVSLYWYRQALGQGPEFLTYFNYEAQQDKSGLPNDRFSAERPEGSISTLTIQRTEQRDSAMYRCASSLSQIISGNTIYFGEGSWLTVV.

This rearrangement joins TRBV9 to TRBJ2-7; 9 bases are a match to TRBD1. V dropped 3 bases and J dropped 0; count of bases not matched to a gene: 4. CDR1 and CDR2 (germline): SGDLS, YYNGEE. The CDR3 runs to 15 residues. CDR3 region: CASSGGQGFSYEQYF. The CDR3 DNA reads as TGTGCCAGCAGCGGAGGACAGGGGTTCTCCTACGAGCAGTACTTC.

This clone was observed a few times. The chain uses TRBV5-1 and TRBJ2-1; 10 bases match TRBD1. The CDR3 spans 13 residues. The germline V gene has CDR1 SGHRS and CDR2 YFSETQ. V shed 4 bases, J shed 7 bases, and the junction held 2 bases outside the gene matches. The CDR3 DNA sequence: TGCGCCAGCAGCGGACAGGGGGGGAATGAGCAGTTCTTC. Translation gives CASSGQGGNEQFF.

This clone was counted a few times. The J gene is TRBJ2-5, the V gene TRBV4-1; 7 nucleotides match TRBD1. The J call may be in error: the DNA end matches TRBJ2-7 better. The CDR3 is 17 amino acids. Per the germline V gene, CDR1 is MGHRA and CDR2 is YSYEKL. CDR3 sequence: CASSQLPGQVTSYEQYF. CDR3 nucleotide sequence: TGCGCCAGCAGCCAATTGCCTGGACAGGTCACCTCCTACGAGCAGTACTTC.

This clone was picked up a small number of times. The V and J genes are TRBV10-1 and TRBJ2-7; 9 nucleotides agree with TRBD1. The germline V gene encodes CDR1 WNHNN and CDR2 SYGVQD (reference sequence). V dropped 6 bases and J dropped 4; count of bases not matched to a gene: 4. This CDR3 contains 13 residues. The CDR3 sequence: CASSRDREYEQYF. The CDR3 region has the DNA TGCGCCAGCAGCAGGGACAGGGAATACGAGCAGTACTTC.

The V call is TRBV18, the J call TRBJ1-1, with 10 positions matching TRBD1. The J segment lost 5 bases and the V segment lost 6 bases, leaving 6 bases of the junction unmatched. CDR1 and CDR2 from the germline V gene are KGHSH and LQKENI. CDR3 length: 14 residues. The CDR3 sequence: CASSHRDRGTEAFF. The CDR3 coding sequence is TGTGCCAGCTCCCACCGGGACAGGGGAACTGAAGCTTTCTTT.

CDR3 nucleotides: TGTGCCAGCTCACCTTCTAGGGAGGACTATGGCTACACCTTC. Translating it yields CASSPSREDYGYTF. This chain uses TRBV18 with TRBJ1-2; D is undetermined. The CDR3 covers 14 residues. Germline lookup yields CDR1 KGHSH and CDR2 LQKENI. V shed 3 bases and J shed 3 bases, with 11 bases lying between them.

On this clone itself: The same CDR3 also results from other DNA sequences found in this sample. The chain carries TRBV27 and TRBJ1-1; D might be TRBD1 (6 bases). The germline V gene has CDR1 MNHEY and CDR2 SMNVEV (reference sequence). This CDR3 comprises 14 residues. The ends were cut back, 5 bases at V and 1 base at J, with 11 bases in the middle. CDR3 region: CASSLQGGNTEAFF. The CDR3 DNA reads TGTGCCAGCAGTCTACAGGGTGGGAACACTGAAGCTTTCTTT.

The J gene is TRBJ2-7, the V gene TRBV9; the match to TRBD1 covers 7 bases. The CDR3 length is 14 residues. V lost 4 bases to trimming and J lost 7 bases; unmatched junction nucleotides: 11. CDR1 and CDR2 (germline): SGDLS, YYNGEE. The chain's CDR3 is CASSQGQVQGEQYF. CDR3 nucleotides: TGTGCCAGCAGCCAAGGACAGGTCCAGGGGGAGCAGTACTTC.

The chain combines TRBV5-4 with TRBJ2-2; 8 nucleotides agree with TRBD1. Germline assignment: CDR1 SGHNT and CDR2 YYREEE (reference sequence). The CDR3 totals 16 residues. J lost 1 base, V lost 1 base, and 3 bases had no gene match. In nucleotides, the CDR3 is TGTGCCAGCAGCTTGCCCGGGACAGGGAACACCGGGGAGCTGTTTTTT. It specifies CASSLPGTGNTGELFF.

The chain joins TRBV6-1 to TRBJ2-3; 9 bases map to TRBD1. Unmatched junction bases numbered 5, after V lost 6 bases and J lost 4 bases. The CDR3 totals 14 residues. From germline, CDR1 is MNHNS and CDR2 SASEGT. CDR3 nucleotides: TGTGCCAGCAGGCGGACAGGGGCGGCAGATACGCAGTATTTT. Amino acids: CASRRTGAADTQYF.

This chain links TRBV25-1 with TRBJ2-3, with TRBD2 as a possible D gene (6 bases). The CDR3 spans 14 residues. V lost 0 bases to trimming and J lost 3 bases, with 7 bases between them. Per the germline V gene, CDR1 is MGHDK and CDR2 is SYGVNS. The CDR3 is CASSEYAGTDTQYF. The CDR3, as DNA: TGTGCCAGCAGTGAATATGCGGGGACAGATACGCAGTATTTT.

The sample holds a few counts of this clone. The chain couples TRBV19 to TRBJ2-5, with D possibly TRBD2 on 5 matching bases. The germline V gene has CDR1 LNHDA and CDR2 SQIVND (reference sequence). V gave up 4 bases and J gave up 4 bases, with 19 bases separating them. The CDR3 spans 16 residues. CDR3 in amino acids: CASSNPGRDNGETQYF. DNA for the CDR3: TGTGCCAGTAGTAACCCCGGCCGGGATAATGGAGAGACCCAGTACTTC. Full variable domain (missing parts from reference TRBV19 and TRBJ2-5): DGGITQSPKYLFRKEGQNVTLSCEQNLNHDAMYWYRQDPGQGLRLIYYSQIVNDFQKGDIAEGYSVSREKKESFPLTVTSAQKNPTAFYLCASSNPGRDNGETQYFGPGTRLLVL.

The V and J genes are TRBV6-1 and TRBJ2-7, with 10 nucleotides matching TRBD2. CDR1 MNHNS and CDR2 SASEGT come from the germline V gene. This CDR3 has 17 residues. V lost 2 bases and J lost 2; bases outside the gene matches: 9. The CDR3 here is CASSEWIPLAGPYEQYF. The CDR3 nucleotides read TGTGCCAGCAGTGAATGGATTCCACTAGCGGGGCCCTACGAGCAGTACTTC.

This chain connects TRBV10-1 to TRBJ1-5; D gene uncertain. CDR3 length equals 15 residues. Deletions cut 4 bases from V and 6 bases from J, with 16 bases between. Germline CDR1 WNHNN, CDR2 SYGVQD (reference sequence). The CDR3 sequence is CASSGSAVWCQPQHF. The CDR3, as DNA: TGCGCCAGCAGTGGAAGCGCGGTATGGTGTCAGCCCCAGCATTTT.

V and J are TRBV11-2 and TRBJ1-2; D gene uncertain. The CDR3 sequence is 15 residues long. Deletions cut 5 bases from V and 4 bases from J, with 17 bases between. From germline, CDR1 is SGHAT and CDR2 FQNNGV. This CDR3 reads CASSETMRQIYGYTF. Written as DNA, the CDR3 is TGTGCCAGCAGCGAAACAATGCGGCAGATCTATGGCTACACCTTC.

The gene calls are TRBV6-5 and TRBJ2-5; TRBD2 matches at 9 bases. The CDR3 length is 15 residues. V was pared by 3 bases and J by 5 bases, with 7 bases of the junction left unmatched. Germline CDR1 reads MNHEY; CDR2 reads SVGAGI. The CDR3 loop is CASSYGSGGRETQYF. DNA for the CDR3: TGTGCCAGCAGTTATGGGAGCGGGGGGCGGGAGACCCAGTACTTC.

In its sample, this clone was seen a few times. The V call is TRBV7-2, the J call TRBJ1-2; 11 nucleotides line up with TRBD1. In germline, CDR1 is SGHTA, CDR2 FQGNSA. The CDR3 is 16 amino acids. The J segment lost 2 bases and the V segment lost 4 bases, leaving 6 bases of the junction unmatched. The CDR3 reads CASSSRTGGSNYGYTF. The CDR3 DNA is TGTGCCAGCAGCTCTCGGACAGGGGGCTCAAACTATGGCTACACCTTC. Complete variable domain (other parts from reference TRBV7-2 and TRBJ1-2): GAGVSQSPSNKVTEKGKDVELRCDPISGHTALYWYRQSLGQGLEFLIYFQGNSAPDKSGLPSDRFSAERTGGSVSTLTIQRTQQEDSAVYLCASSSRTGGSNYGYTFGSGTRLTVV.